This T cell receptor beta chain originates from a study of blood T cell repertoires in COVID-19. The CDR3 extends over 14 amino acids. Trimming removed 1 base from V and 6 bases from J, with 12 bases in between. Germline CDR1 is MGHRA and CDR2 is YSYEKL. Profiled with immunoSEQ multiplex PCR; TCRdb holds only in-frame clones, not every one. The table lists under 200,000 clones, 80% of them singletons, with approximately 3% in the top ten. Sequencing input: PBMCs or T cells enriched from blood (not recorded which). The TCR sequence derives from a woman aged 55-69 years who had recovered from COVID-19. This sequence joins TRBV4-1 and TRBJ1-2; D ambiguous. CDR3 bases: TGCGCCAGCAGCCAAGTTCGTAAGGGAGATGGCTACACCTTC. It yields the protein CASSQVRKGDGYTF.